Listed here is a single T cell receptor (beta chain). The sample belongs to a study of blood T cell repertoires in COVID-19. Background on the study: The United States, Italy and Spain supplied acute and convalescent COVID-19 samples. PBMCs, B-cell-depleted T cells, or T cells were the source of the cDNA or gDNA that made up the material.

The CDR3 sequence is 15 residues long. V lost 0 bases, J lost 4 bases, and 10 bases lay in between. Per the germline V gene, CDR1 is GTSNPN and CDR2 is SVGIG (reference sequence). Under the authors' procedure: Reference gene primers were amplified, and this amplification served to estimate nucleated cell counts. Assay used: immunoSEQ multiplex PCR; TCRdb lists only in-frame clones, some missing. The V and J calls and clone size come from that table; D and trimming were worked out from the DNA. The table lists about 70,000 clones, 75% to 90% of them singletons. The source of this sequence is a woman aged 80 or older with active or convalescent COVID-19. Sequences were obtained from peripheral blood. J is TRBJ1-6 and V is TRBV30, with D maybe TRBD1 (6 bases). The CDR3, as DNA: TGTGCCTGGAGTGTAAGGACAGCGTATAATTCACCCCTCCACTTT. Encoded protein: CAWSVRTAYNSPLHF.